One sample yielded the 31 T cell receptor beta chains listed below, sequenced in a study of CD8+ T cells in alopecia areata. Indicated treatment: oral pan-JAK inhibitor, 5-10 mg twice daily. Extracted from the samples, RNA was reverse transcribed into cDNA to serve as the sequencing template. Libraries were prepared by immunoSEQ multiplex PCR; TCRdb keeps only in-frame clonotypes and omits some of them. The sample lists about 190,000 clones; 50% to 70% were seen once. Sequenced here: CD4+ T cells sorted from blood, sampled around week 50, from a patient treated with tofacitinib. The receptors were gathered from a human donor with alopecia areata.

The rearrangement joins TRBV29-1 to TRBJ2-7; tentatively, D is TRBD2 (5 bases). Germline CDR1 reads SQVTM; CDR2 reads ANQGSEA. Trimming took 0 bases from V and 2 from J, leaving 14 bases between them. This CDR3 is 15 amino acids long. This CDR3 reads CSVEDRNSGTYEQYF. Written as DNA, the CDR3 is TGCAGCGTTGAAGATCGGAACAGCGGCACCTACGAGCAGTACTTC.

V usage is TRBV18 and J usage is TRBJ2-5, with TRBD2 matching over 8 bases. Germline V gene data show CDR1 as KGHSH and CDR2 as LQKENI. Losses at the gene ends were 3 bases for V and 4 bases for J; bases not matched to a gene: 10. The length of the CDR3 is 16 residues. This CDR3 is CASSPLSGGGGETQYF. The CDR3, as DNA: TGTGCCAGCTCACCTCTGAGCGGGGGAGGAGGAGAGACCCAGTACTTC.

This chain uses TRBV4-2 with TRBJ2-1, with 7 bases lining up with TRBD2. Germline V gene sequence: CDR1 LGHNA, CDR2 YNFKEQ. V trimming: 0 bases; J trimming: 8 bases; junction bases outside the gene matches: 10. The CDR3 length is 16 residues. The CDR3 spells CASSQEAGEMLYEQFF. CDR3 nucleotides: TGTGCCAGCAGCCAAGAGGCGGGGGAGATGTTGTATGAGCAGTTCTTC.

The chain recombines TRBV27 with TRBJ1-6, with 7 bases matching TRBD1. The germline gives CDR1 MNHEY, CDR2 SMNVEV (reference sequence). This CDR3 region has 15 residues. V lost 7 bases to trimming and J lost 15 bases; unmatched junction nucleotides: 18. CDR3 sequence reads: CASTQSSTRQGNLHF. CDR3 sequence (DNA): TGTGCCAGCACGCAAAGTTCGACCAGACAGGGCAACCTCCACTTT.

This chain uses TRBV29-1 with TRBJ2-7, with D perhaps TRBD1 (6 bases). With 1 base removed from V and 2 bases from J, the gap between germline ends came to 18 bases. Per germline, CDR1 SQVTM and CDR2 ANQGSEA. The CDR3 runs to 16 residues. The CDR3 sequence: CSVEGPTGPSTYEQYF. The CDR3 nucleotides are TGCAGCGTTGAAGGCCCGACAGGCCCGAGTACCTACGAGCAGTACTTC.

The chain employs TRBV11-2 and TRBJ1-1, with D possibly TRBD1 on 5 matching bases. Germline CDR1 is SGHAT and CDR2 is FQNNGV. V shed 5 bases and J shed 11 bases, with 12 bases lying between them. CDR3 length equals 11 residues. CDR3 protein: CASSRDSTAFF. CDR3 DNA sequence: TGTGCCAGCAGCAGGGACTCCACCGCTTTCTTT.

This chain links TRBV6-1 with TRBJ2-5; 11 positions agree with TRBD1. Losses at the gene ends were 6 bases for V and 5 bases for J; bases not matched to a gene: 8. The CDR3 extends over 15 amino acids. Germline V lookup: CDR1 MNHNS, CDR2 SASEGT. CDR3 DNA sequence: TGTGCCAGCAGACCGGACAGGGGGCTCCGGGAGACCCAGTACTTC. This sequence encodes CASRPDRGLRETQYF.

V usage is TRBV15 and J usage is TRBJ2-5, with 7 bases matching TRBD1. Germline loops: CDR1 LNHNV, CDR2 YYDKDF (reference sequence). The CDR3 contains 14 residues. The V gene end was trimmed by 0 bases and the J gene end by 4 bases; junction bases not matched to a gene: 2. This chain's CDR3 is CATSRETGRETQYF. CDR3 DNA sequence: TGTGCCACCAGCAGAGAGACAGGGAGAGAGACCCAGTACTTC.

The gene calls are TRBV29-1 and TRBJ2-5; the D gene is possibly TRBD1 (6 bases). V lost 5 bases, J lost 10 bases, and 14 bases lay in between. The CDR3 consists of 11 residues. Germline-derived CDR1 and CDR2 are SQVTM and ANQGSEA. The CDR3 nucleotides read TGCAGCGTTAGTCTCTCCAGGGGCCAGTACTTC. This sequence encodes CSVSLSRGQYF.

V gene TRBV7-2 combines with J gene TRBJ1-5; 12 nucleotides align to TRBD1. This CDR3 contains 14 residues. Germline V CDR1 and CDR2: SGHTA, FQGNSA. J was trimmed by 7 bases and V by 5 bases; bases with no gene match: 3. This CDR3 is CASSTGTGGQPQHF. CDR3 in DNA: TGTGCCAGCAGCACCGGGACAGGGGGCCAGCCCCAGCATTTT.

The J gene is TRBJ2-3, the V gene TRBV6-5; D is ambiguous. The CDR3 totals 13 residues. V shed 0 bases and J shed 8 bases, with 9 bases lying between them. Germline lookup yields CDR1 MNHEY and CDR2 SVGAGI. As DNA, the CDR3 is TGTGCCAGCAGTTACTCGAAGGATGCTACGCAGTATTTT. It specifies CASSYSKDATQYF.

The chain uses TRBV5-1 and TRBJ2-5, with 10 bases aligning to TRBD2. The V and J ends lost 1 base and 2 bases, in that order; junction bases with no gene match: 5. The germline V gene has CDR1 SGHRS and CDR2 YFSETQ. CDR3 length: 16 residues. CDR3 DNA sequence: TGCGCCAGCAGCTTGTCCCTAGCGGGGGCTCAAGAGACCCAGTACTTC. Protein product: CASSLSLAGAQETQYF.

CDR3 sequence reads: CASSLVSGNTEAFF. The CDR3 nucleotides are TGTGCCAGCAGCTTGGTTTCTGGGAACACTGAAGCTTTCTTT. V and J are TRBV5-6 and TRBJ1-1, with D uncertain. CDR3 size: 14 residues. Germline CDR1 is SGHDT and CDR2 is YYEEEE. The ends were cut back, 0 bases at V and 1 base at J, with 7 bases in the middle.

The J gene is TRBJ1-1, the V gene TRBV30; TRBD1 might be the D (6 bases). Germline-derived CDR1 and CDR2 are GTSNPN and SVGIG (reference sequence). Trimming removed 0 bases at V and 9 bases at J, with 14 bases between. There are 13 residues in the CDR3. The DNA of the CDR3 is TGTGCCTGGAGTGTACAGGGTCGTGTCCAAGCTTTCTTT. Amino acid sequence: CAWSVQGRVQAFF. The full variable domain, in which reference TRBV30 and TRBJ1-1 provide the parts outside the CDR3, is SQTIHQWPATLVQPVGSPLSLECTVEGTSNPNLYWYRQAAGRGLQLLFYSVGIGQISSEVPQNLSASRPQDRQFILSSKKLLLSDSGFYLCAWSVQGRVQAFFGQGTRLTVV.

The DNA of the CDR3 is TGCAGCGTTAGGGACAGGGGGCTCTATGGCTACACCTTC. Amino acids: CSVRDRGLYGYTF. The chain couples TRBV29-1 to TRBJ1-2, with 12 bases fitting TRBD1. J was trimmed by 4 bases and V by 5 bases; bases with no gene match: 2. The CDR3 totals 13 residues. The germline V gene has CDR1 SQVTM and CDR2 ANQGSEA.

The V call is TRBV11-2, the J call TRBJ1-2; 8 bases are shared with TRBD1. The CDR3 contains 13 residues. With 5 bases clipped from V and 6 bases from J, the junction kept 5 bases outside the gene matches. Germline CDR1 SGHAT, CDR2 FQNNGV. CDR3 DNA: TGTGCCAGCAGCACACGGACAGGGAATGGCTACACCTTC. It is translated as CASSTRTGNGYTF.

The CDR3 reads CSAGDSSTYGYTF. CDR3 coding DNA: TGCAGCGCAGGAGACAGCTCAACCTATGGCTACACCTTC. V is TRBV29-1 and J is TRBJ1-2; possibly TRBD1 for D (5 bases). The CDR3 totals 13 residues. The germline V gene has CDR1 SQVTM and CDR2 ANQGSEA. The V end lost 7 bases, the J end lost 4 bases, and 16 bases lay between the germline ends.

This chain uses TRBV6-5 with TRBJ2-3, with 9 nucleotides matching TRBD1. This CDR3 is 13 amino acids long. V was pared by 8 bases and J by 3 bases, with 3 bases of the junction left unmatched. The V gene's germline CDR1 is MNHEY and CDR2 SVGAGI. The CDR3 DNA sequence: TGTGCCAGCCGGGACAGGGTAACAGATACGCAGTATTTT. It codes for CASRDRVTDTQYF.

CDR3 residues: CSVEERTGISYNEQFF. CDR3 nucleotides: TGCAGCGTTGAAGAGCGGACAGGGATTTCCTACAATGAGCAGTTCTTC. The rearrangement joins TRBV29-1 to TRBJ2-1; TRBD1 matches 8 bases. CDR3 length equals 16 residues. With V trimmed by 0 bases and J by 1 base, 5 bases remained unmatched. Germline V gives CDR1 SQVTM, CDR2 ANQGSEA.

V gene TRBV2 combines with J gene TRBJ1-4; tentatively, D is TRBD1 (5 bases). Germline CDR1 SNHLY, CDR2 FYNNEI. This CDR3 contains 16 residues. The ends were cut back, 2 bases at V and 8 bases at J, with 18 bases in the middle. The CDR3 reads CASSEQTGRTREKLFF. As DNA, the CDR3 is TGTGCCAGCAGTGAACAAACAGGTAGAACTCGGGAAAAACTGTTTTTT.

The chain couples TRBV29-1 to TRBJ1-1; D is unresolved. This CDR3 comprises 13 residues. V was cut by 4 bases and J by 0 bases, with 9 bases left in between. CDR1 and CDR2 (germline): SQVTM, ANQGSEA. The CDR3, as DNA: TGCAGCGTTGTGGGGATCATGAACACTGAAGCTTTCTTT. Protein product: CSVVGIMNTEAFF.

On this clone: The same CDR3 is also encoded by other DNA sequences in this sample. The rearrangement joins TRBV30 to TRBJ2-1; tentatively, D is TRBD2 (5 bases). Germline CDR1 and CDR2: GTSNPN and SVGIG (reference sequence). The CDR3 length is 13 residues. Trimming removed 1 base from V and 4 bases from J, with 8 bases in between. The CDR3 sequence is CAWSEAAYNEQFF. The DNA of the CDR3 is TGTGCCTGGAGTGAAGCGGCATACAATGAGCAGTTCTTC.

This clone has only a few counts. CDR3 sequence: CASSEGTSGVLSEQYF. CDR3 nucleotide sequence: TGTGCCAGCAGTGAAGGAACTAGCGGGGTTTTGAGCGAGCAGTACTTC. The chain is built from TRBV6-1 and TRBJ2-7; 10 bases match TRBD2. The CDR3 covers 16 residues. V shed 1 base, J shed 6 bases, and the junction held 9 bases outside the gene matches. Looked up from germline, CDR1 is MNHNS and CDR2 is SASEGT.

The CDR3, as DNA: TGTGCCAGCAGTGAACAAGGAGAGACCCAGTACTTC. This encodes CASSEQGETQYF. The gene calls are TRBV2 and TRBJ2-5; D unclear. This CDR3 contains 12 residues. Germline-derived CDR1 and CDR2 are SNHLY and FYNNEI. Trimming took 2 bases from V and 4 from J, leaving 5 bases between them.

The CDR3 region is CASSETGGSGSPLHF. The CDR3 DNA follows: TGTGCCAGCAGCGAGACAGGGGGCAGCGGTTCACCCCTCCACTTT. J is TRBJ1-6 and V is TRBV2; 10 nucleotides line up with TRBD1. Per the germline V gene, CDR1 is SNHLY and CDR2 is FYNNEI. Unmatched junction bases numbered 8, after V lost 6 bases and J lost 9 bases. This CDR3 has 15 amino acids. The full variable domain, with the rest looked up from reference TRBV2 and TRBJ1-6, is EPEVTQTPSHQVTQMGQEVILRCVPISNHLYFYWYRQILGQKVEFLVSFYNNEISEKSEIFDDQFSVERPDGSNFTLKIRSTKLEDSAMYFCASSETGGSGSPLHFGNGTRLTVT.

This chain uses TRBV6-5 with TRBJ2-2; no clear D gene. The CDR3 spans 16 residues. Germline assignment: CDR1 MNHEY and CDR2 SVGAGI. The V gene lost 2 bases and the J gene lost 3 bases, with 13 bases spanning the gap. CDR3 bases: TGTGCCAGCAGTTACGTGGAGTTTAGTTACACCGGGGAGCTGTTTTTT. Its protein product is CASSYVEFSYTGELFF.

This sequence joins TRBV7-9 and TRBJ2-1, with TRBD1 matching 10 bases. Trimming removed 4 bases from V and 9 bases from J; junction bases left unmatched: 9. This CDR3 region has 15 residues. Germline V gene data show CDR1 as SEHNR and CDR2 as FQNEAQ (reference sequence). In DNA form, the CDR3 reads TGTGCCAGCAGCTCGGGACAGGGGAATCTTGGTGAGCAGTTCTTC. Residues: CASSSGQGNLGEQFF.

V is TRBV10-2 and J is TRBJ2-1; D is perhaps TRBD2 (6 bases). Trimming stripped 4 bases from V and 11 bases from J, with 18 bases between. The CDR3 spans 14 residues. CDR1 and CDR2 (germline): WSHSY, SAAADI. CDR3 in amino acids: CASSGAGTLRKQFF. CDR3 coding DNA: TGCGCCAGCAGTGGTGCGGGGACCCTCAGGAAGCAGTTCTTC.

J is TRBJ2-7 and V is TRBV7-8; either TRBD1 or TRBD2 may fit D (5 bases each). Germline V lookup: CDR1 SGHVS, CDR2 FQNEAQ. The CDR3 contains 12 residues. Trimming removed 7 bases at V and 2 bases at J, with 9 bases between. The CDR3 nucleotides are TGTGCCAGCAAGAGGGGTGCCTACGAGCAGTACTTC. Its protein product is CASKRGAYEQYF.

This clone was counted between two and nine times. The V gene is TRBV15, the J gene TRBJ2-5; the match to TRBD1 covers 8 bases. The CDR3 runs 13 residues. Germline lookup yields CDR1 LNHNV and CDR2 YYDKDF (reference sequence). V lost 5 bases and J lost 5; bases outside the gene matches: 4. CDR3 in DNA: TGTGCCACCAGCGGGCAGGGGGCCGAGACCCAGTACTTC. Its protein product is CATSGQGAETQYF.

The chain couples TRBV7-2 to TRBJ1-2, with D tentatively TRBD1 (5 bases). The length of the CDR3 is 13 residues. Germline loops: CDR1 SGHTA, CDR2 FQGNSA. Trimming took 2 bases from V and 5 from J, leaving 9 bases between them. The CDR3 DNA reads TGTGCCAGCAGCTTATTGTCAGGGTATGGCTACACCTTC. It translates to CASSLLSGYGYTF.